This T cell receptor beta chain was captured by sequencing in a study of T cell responses to AZD1222 COVID-19 vaccine. Study-wide results and caveats: Clonal diversity may have been underestimated in mostly white British donors.

Sequenced by immunoSEQ multiplex PCR; TCRdb stores in-frame clones only, minus some. Here the sample spans under 200,000 clones, roughly 94% being singletons. The CDR3 has 15 amino acids. V gave up 1 base and J gave up 0 bases, with 10 bases separating them. Germline loops: CDR1 LGHDT, CDR2 YNNKEL (reference sequence). To note about this clone: Its antigen remains unknown.

The sequenced sample was peripheral blood, obtained on day 0 of AZD1222 vaccination. The TCR comes from an adult in good health. The chain has TRBV3-1 (or the pseudogene TRBV3-2) and TRBJ2-7; D gene ambiguous. Written as DNA, the CDR3 is TGTGCCAGCAGCCAAGTACCACGGGCCTCCTACGAGCAGTACTTC. This encodes CASSQVPRASYEQYF.